This is a list of T cell receptor beta chains from one sample in a study of T cells in Graves' hyperthyroidism and ophthalmopathy. TCRdb analysed the multiplex PCR reads with MiXCR anew, one entry per CDR3 protein. The sample yields 350,000 or so distinct CDR3 sequences, 17% seen once. The sequencing sample was made of blood. All receptors come from a woman between 25 and 40 years old with Graves' hyperthyroidism that later progressed to Graves' ophthalmopathy. Each CDR3 is given with its conserved first and last residue. A D gene is named only where the DNA matches it firmly. Expanded clones are given a class, and other clones once, few, many or no size at all.

clone_size j_call d_call v_call cdr3_aa cdr3_nt
- TRBJ1-1 TRBD1 TRBV10-3 CAISERSPGGADTEAFF TGTGCCATCAGTGAAAGGTCCCCAGGGGGCGCGGACACTGAAGCTTTCTTT
few TRBJ2-5 - TRBV19 CANSIGGGGTETQYF TGTGCCAATAGTATAGGAGGCGGAGGGACAGAGACCCAGTACTTC
- TRBJ2-2 - TRBV28 CAGQPGGPHGELFF TGTGCCGGACAACCAGGGGGGCCTCACGGGGAGCTGTTTTTT
many TRBJ2-7 - TRBV11-3 CASSLHARGQRSYEQYF TGTGCCAGCAGCTTGCACGCGCGGGGACAAAGGTCTTACGAGCAGTACTTC
few TRBJ1-1 - TRBV5-4 CASSPLLGSTEAFF TGTGCCAGCAGCCCTTTACTTGGGAGCACTGAAGCTTTCTTT
many TRBJ2-1 - TRBV11-2 CASRMAFSYNEQFF TGTGCCAGCAGGATGGCTTTCTCCTACAATGAGCAGTTCTTC
many TRBJ2-7 - TRBV11-2 CASRKLQGSYEQYF TGTGCCAGCAGGAAACTACAGGGCTCCTACGAGCAGTACTTC
many TRBJ2-1 TRBD1 TRBV5-1 CASSFGQGLNEQFF TGCGCCAGCAGCTTCGGACAGGGGCTTAATGAGCAGTTCTTC
many TRBJ2-5 - TRBV7-9 CASSFHDQSMMSQYF TGTGCCAGCAGCTTCCACGACCAGAGCATGATGTCCCAGTACTTC
- TRBJ2-7 TRBD1 TRBV12-3/TRBV12-4 CASSFLTGGDSYEQYF TGTGCCAGCAGTTTCCTGACAGGGGGGGACTCCTACGAGCAGTACTTC
few TRBJ1-5 - TRBV6-1 CASLVFQGWGNQPQHF TGTGCCAGCCTTGTTTTCCAGGGCTGGGGCAATCAGCCCCAGCATTTT
- TRBJ1-5 TRBD1 TRBV15 CATSREDRENQPQHF TGTGCCACCAGCAGAGAGGACAGGGAGAATCAGCCCCAGCATTTT
- TRBJ2-1 TRBD1 TRBV4-1 CASRVKPGQGANEQFF TGCGCCAGCCGAGTGAAACCGGGACAGGGGGCCAATGAGCAGTTCTTC
- TRBJ2-2 TRBD2 TRBV11-1 CASSQDPSGGAGELFF TGTGCCAGCAGCCAAGACCCTAGCGGGGGGGCCGGGGAGCTGTTTTTT
few TRBJ1-4 TRBD1 TRBV30 CAWSVGGGGEKLFF TGTGCCTGGAGTGTTGGAGGGGGCGGTGAAAAACTGTTTTTT
many TRBJ1-1 - TRBV6-5 CASSYSIITQNTEAFF TGTGCCAGCAGTTACTCGATTATTACGCAGAACACTGAAGCTTTCTTT
many TRBJ2-3 TRBD2 TRBV12-3/TRBV12-4 CASLALAGVTDTQYF TGTGCCAGCCTGGCACTAGCGGGGGTCACAGATACGCAGTATTTT
many TRBJ2-3 TRBD2 TRBV12-3/TRBV12-4 CASLAGRTDTQYF TGTGCCAGTCTAGCGGGCCGCACAGATACGCAGTATTTT
many TRBJ1-1 - TRBV15 CATSGEGYGNTEAFF TGTGCCACCAGCGGAGAGGGCTACGGGAACACTGAAGCTTTCTTT
- TRBJ1-2 - TRBV4-1 CASSPDSERGLNYGYTF TGCGCCAGCAGCCCCGACTCTGAAAGGGGACTTAACTATGGCTACACCTTC
many TRBJ2-3 - TRBV6-1 CASAVLLAFSTDTQYF TGTGCCAGCGCTGTTTTGCTGGCCTTCAGCACAGATACGCAGTATTTT
many TRBJ2-3 TRBD2 TRBV19 CASSISGGTDTQYF TGTGCCAGTAGTATCAGCGGGGGCACAGATACGCAGTATTTT
many TRBJ1-1 - TRBV6-1 CASSYFTFRGADTEAFF TGTGCCAGCAGTTATTTCACGTTCCGGGGGGCCGACACTGAAGCTTTCTTT
many TRBJ2-1 - TRBV28 CASSPRTDTYNEQFF TGTGCCAGCAGTCCACGGACAGATACCTACAATGAGCAGTTCTTC
many TRBJ1-2 - TRBV11-1 CASSLDRLTNYGYTF TGTGCCAGCAGCTTAGACCGACTGACTAACTATGGCTACACCTTC
many TRBJ1-2 TRBD1 TRBV7-9 CASSYGTGRNYGYTF TGTGCCAGCAGCTACGGGACAGGACGGAACTATGGCTACACCTTC
many TRBJ1-5 TRBD1 TRBV12-3/TRBV12-4 CASSNGQELYSNQPQHF TGTGCCAGCAGTAACGGACAGGAGCTGTATAGCAATCAGCCCCAGCATTTT
many TRBJ1-6 - TRBV3-1 CASSQGTRVSPLHF TGTGCCAGCAGCCAAGGTACCAGGGTTTCACCCCTCCACTTT
- TRBJ2-3 - TRBV20-1 CSARERQILADTQYF TGCAGTGCTCGCGAGCGACAGATTTTAGCAGATACGCAGTATTTT
many TRBJ1-6 - TRBV5-6 CASSFGAGRLHF TGTGCCAGCAGCTTTGGCGCGGGCCGCCTCCACTTT
many TRBJ2-7 - TRBV7-9 CASSLGSREVSYEQYF TGTGCCAGCAGCTTAGGCAGCAGGGAAGTGTCCTACGAGCAGTACTTC
- TRBJ1-1 TRBD1 TRBV20-1 CSARTGGRTTEAFF TGCAGTGCTCGGACAGGGGGCAGGACCACTGAAGCTTTCTTT
- TRBJ2-7 - TRBV6-2/TRBV6-3 CASSIFQRDEQYF TGTGCCAGCAGTATATTCCAAAGGGACGAGCAGTACTTC
many TRBJ1-5 - TRBV19 CASSRKGLPRQPQHF TGTGCCAGTAGTCGAAAGGGACTACCACGTCAGCCCCAGCATTTT
many TRBJ1-1 - TRBV7-9 CASSFNVGGSTEAFF TGTGCCAGCAGCTTCAACGTGGGGGGTAGCACTGAAGCTTTCTTT
- TRBJ2-1 TRBD2 TRBV6-1 CASSEEGLAGVSYNEQFF TGTGCCAGCAGTGAAGAAGGACTAGCGGGAGTCTCCTACAATGAGCAGTTCTTC
few TRBJ2-7 - TRBV7-2 CASSARHDSYEQYF TGTGCCAGCAGCGCAAGACACGACTCCTACGAGCAGTACTTC
many TRBJ2-1 TRBD2 TRBV10-3 CAISESGSGGRDEQFF TGTGCCATCAGTGAGTCGGGTAGCGGGGGTCGGGATGAGCAGTTCTTC
few TRBJ2-1 TRBD1 TRBV27 CASRIPGTAYNEQFF TGTGCCAGCAGGATCCCAGGGACAGCATACAATGAGCAGTTCTTC
many TRBJ2-1 - TRBV12-3/TRBV12-4 CASSFTPLAHDEQFF TGTGCCAGCAGTTTTACCCCACTAGCACATGATGAGCAGTTCTTC
many TRBJ1-1 TRBD1 TRBV19 CASSPKPGTESNTEAFF TGTGCCAGTAGTCCTAAACCCGGGACAGAGAGTAACACTGAAGCTTTCTTT
many TRBJ2-5 - TRBV20-1 CSAARPFAGTKETQYF TGCAGTGCTGCTCGTCCATTCGCGGGGACAAAAGAGACCCAGTACTTC
few TRBJ2-7 - TRBV20-1 CSANYEQYF TGCAGTGCTAATTACGAGCAGTACTTC
few TRBJ2-3 TRBD2 TRBV19 CASSILAGMPDTQYF TGTGCCAGTAGTATTCTAGCGGGAATGCCAGATACGCAGTATTTT
- TRBJ2-1 TRBD2 TRBV3-1 CASSGTSGGAVTYNEQFF TGTGCCAGCAGCGGGACTAGCGGGGGGGCCGTCACCTACAATGAGCAGTTCTTC
- TRBJ1-6 - TRBV28 CASSARGSPLHF TGTGCCAGCAGTGCGAGGGGTTCACCCCTCCACTTT
- TRBJ2-7 - TRBV6-1 CASSELRSSQYF TGTGCCAGCAGTGAACTTAGGAGTTCGCAGTACTTC
- TRBJ1-2 - TRBV29-1 CSVAGRTYGYTF TGCAGCGTTGCTGGTAGGACTTACGGCTACACCTTC
few TRBJ2-5 - TRBV20-1 CSALHPPTPQPAQYF TGCAGTGCTCTACACCCCCCGACCCCCCAGCCCGCCCAGTACTTC
- TRBJ2-1 TRBD2 TRBV7-9 CASSLVIAGADEQFF TGTGCCAGCAGCTTAGTTATAGCGGGAGCAGATGAGCAGTTCTTC
- TRBJ1-5 - TRBV6-1 CASRGYQPQHF TGTGCCAGCAGGGGATATCAGCCCCAGCATTTT
many TRBJ1-1 - TRBV7-9 CASRGKKGPAEAFF TGTGCCAGCAGGGGCAAAAAGGGGCCGGCTGAAGCTTTCTTT